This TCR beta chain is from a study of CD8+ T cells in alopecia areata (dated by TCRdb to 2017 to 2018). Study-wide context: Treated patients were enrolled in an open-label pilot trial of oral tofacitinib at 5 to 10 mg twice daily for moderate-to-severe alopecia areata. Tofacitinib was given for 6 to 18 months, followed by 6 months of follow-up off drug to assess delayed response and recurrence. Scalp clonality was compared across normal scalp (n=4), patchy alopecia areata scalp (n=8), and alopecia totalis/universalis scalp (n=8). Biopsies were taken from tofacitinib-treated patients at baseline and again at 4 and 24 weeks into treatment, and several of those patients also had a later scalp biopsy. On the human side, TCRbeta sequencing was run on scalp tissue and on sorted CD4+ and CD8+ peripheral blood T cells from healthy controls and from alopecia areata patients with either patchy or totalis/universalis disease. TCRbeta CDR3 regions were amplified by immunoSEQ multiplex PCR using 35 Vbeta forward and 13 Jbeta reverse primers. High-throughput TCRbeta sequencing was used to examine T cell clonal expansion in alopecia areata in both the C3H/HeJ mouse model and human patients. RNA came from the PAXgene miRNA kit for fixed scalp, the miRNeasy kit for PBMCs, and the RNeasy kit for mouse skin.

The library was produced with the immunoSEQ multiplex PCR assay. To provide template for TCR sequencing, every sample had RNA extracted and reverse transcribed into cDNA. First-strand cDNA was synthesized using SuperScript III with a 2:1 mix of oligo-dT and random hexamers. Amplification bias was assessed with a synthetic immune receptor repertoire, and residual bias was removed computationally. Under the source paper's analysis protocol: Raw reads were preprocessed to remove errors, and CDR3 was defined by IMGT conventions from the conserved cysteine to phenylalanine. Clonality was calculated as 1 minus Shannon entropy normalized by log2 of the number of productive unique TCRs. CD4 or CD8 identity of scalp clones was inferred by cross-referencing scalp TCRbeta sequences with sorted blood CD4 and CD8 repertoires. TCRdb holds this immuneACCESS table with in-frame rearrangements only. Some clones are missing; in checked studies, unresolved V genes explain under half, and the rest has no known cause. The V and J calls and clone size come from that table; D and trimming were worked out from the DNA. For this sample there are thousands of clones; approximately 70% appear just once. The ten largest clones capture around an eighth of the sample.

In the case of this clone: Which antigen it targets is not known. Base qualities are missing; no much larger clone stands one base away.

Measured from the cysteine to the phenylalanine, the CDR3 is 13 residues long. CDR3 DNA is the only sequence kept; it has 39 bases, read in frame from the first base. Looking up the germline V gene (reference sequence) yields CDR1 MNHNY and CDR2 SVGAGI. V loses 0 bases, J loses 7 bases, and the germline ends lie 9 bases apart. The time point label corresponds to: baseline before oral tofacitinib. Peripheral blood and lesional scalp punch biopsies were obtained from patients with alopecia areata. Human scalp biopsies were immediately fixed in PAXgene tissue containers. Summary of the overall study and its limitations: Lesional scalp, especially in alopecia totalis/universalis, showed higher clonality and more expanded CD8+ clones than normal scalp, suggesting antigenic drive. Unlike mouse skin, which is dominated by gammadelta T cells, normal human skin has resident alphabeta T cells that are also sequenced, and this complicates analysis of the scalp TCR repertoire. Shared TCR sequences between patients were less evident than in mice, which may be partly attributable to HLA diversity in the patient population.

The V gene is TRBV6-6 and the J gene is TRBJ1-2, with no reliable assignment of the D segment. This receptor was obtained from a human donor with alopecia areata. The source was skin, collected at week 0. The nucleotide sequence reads TGTGCCAGCAGTTACTCGAGCAGAATTGGCTACACCTTC. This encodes CASSYSSRIGYTF.